The rows below give T cell receptor beta chains drawn from one sample of a study of CD8 T cells in Susac syndrome. Via MiXCR, TCRdb re-called the immunoSEQ multiplex PCR reads, giving one row per CDR3 protein. The table lists around 180,000 distinct CDR3 sequences, 93% of them singletons. The sequencing sample was made of CD4+ T cells from PBMCs. These receptors all come from a human donor with multiple sclerosis. Both conserved end residues are part of each CDR3. D genes are given only for firm matches. Clone size is given for some rows only: seen once, a few or many times, or a class if the clone is expanded.

15	-	-	TRBV5-1	TRBJ2-6	TGCGCCAGCAGCTTTGGGGACCAGGGGGCCAACGTCCTGACTTTC	CASSFGDQGANVLTF
16	TRBD2	-	TRBV18	TRBJ2-1	TGTGCCAGCTCACCCCCGGGACTATCAACTACAAATGAGCAGTTCTTC	CASSPPGLSTTNEQFF
15	-	once	TRBV4-2	TRBJ1-4	TGTGCCAGCAGCCAAGATAGGTCAACAAATGAAAAACTGTTTTTT	CASSQDRSTNEKLFF
15	TRBD1	-	TRBV2	TRBJ1-5	TGTGCCAGCAGTGCCGGGACAGGGAACAATCAGCCCCAGCATTTT	CASSAGTGNNQPQHF
13	-	-	TRBV27	TRBJ1-3	TGTGCCAGCAGTACATGGGGAAGCAACACCATATATTTT	CASSTWGSNTIYF
14	-	-	TRBV20-1	TRBJ2-3	TGCAGTGCTAGAGATATCAGTGGCTCAGATACGCAGTATTTT	CSARDISGSDTQYF
17	TRBD1	-	TRBV24-1	TRBJ2-2	TGTGCCACCAGTGCCAGGGAGGGGGACAGGGGGTCCGGGGAGCTGTTTTTT	CATSAREGDRGSGELFF
12	-	-	TRBV20-1	TRBJ1-1	TGCAGTGCCATGCCGGGGATGGCTGAAGCTTTCTTT	CSAMPGMAEAFF
15	-	-	TRBV28	TRBJ2-3	TGTGCCAGCAGTTCGTATCGGGGGTTAACAGATACGCAGTATTTT	CASSSYRGLTDTQYF
14	-	-	TRBV3-1	TRBJ2-7	TGTGCCAGCAGCCAAGATGTGGCAGGGACCAAGGCTTACTTC	CASSQDVAGTKAYF
15	TRBD1	once	TRBV2	TRBJ2-1	TGTGCCAGCAGAGCGACAGGGATACTCTACAATGAGCAGTTCTTC	CASRATGILYNEQFF
17	TRBD1	once	TRBV12-5	TRBJ2-1	TGTGCTAGTGGTTTGGCCGGACTCTCAGGGGGTGGCAATGAGCAGTTCTTC	CASGLAGLSGGGNEQFF
13	TRBD2	-	TRBV27	TRBJ2-7	TGTGCCAGCACCTCTGGGCGGGAGCACGAGCAGTACTTC	CASTSGREHEQYF
13	-	once	TRBV18	TRBJ1-1	TGTGCCAGCTCACCACCGTCGGACACTGAAGCTTTCTTT	CASSPPSDTEAFF
15	-	-	TRBV28	TRBJ1-2	TGTGCCAGCAGTTTATCCGTGCCGGGTAACTATGGCTACACCTTC	CASSLSVPGNYGYTF
14	-	-	TRBV5-1	TRBJ2-3	TGCGCCAGCAAGGAGGGGCCCTCCACAGATACGCAGTATTTT	CASKEGPSTDTQYF
13	-	-	TRBV2	TRBJ2-7	TGTGCCAGCAGTGTAGGCCAGCTCTACGAGCAGTACTTC	CASSVGQLYEQYF
16	TRBD1	-	TRBV30	TRBJ2-1	TGCGCCTGGAGTGCCCTCCCAGGGGGTAGCTACAATGAGCAGTTCTTC	CAWSALPGGSYNEQFF
14	-	-	TRBV28	TRBJ1-6	TGTGCCAGCAGGCGGCTGACAGTAGGCTCACCCCTCCACTTT	CASRRLTVGSPLHF
16	-	once	TRBV7-2	TRBJ2-2	TGTGCCAGCAGCGCGCAAGGGGTCACGCCCGGCGGGGAGCTGTTTTTT	CASSAQGVTPGGELFF
13	-	-	TRBV10-3	TRBJ1-2	TGTGCCATCAGTGAAGAGCGGGACTATGGCTACACCTTC	CAISEERDYGYTF
13	TRBD1	once	TRBV6-2/TRBV6-3	TRBJ1-2	TGTGCCAGCGGGCGGACAGGGAACTATGGCTACACCTTC	CASGRTGNYGYTF
17	TRBD1	-	TRBV3-1	TRBJ1-4	TGTGCCAGCAGCCTTTCTTGGACAGGGGGCACTAATGAAAAACTGTTTTTT	CASSLSWTGGTNEKLFF
14	-	-	TRBV2	TRBJ2-2	TGTGCCAGCAACTTGGGCACTTACACCGGGGAGCTGTTTTTT	CASNLGTYTGELFF
15	-	-	TRBV7-9	TRBJ1-3	TGTGCCAGCAGCTTGATGGGCTCCTCTGGAAACACCATATATTTT	CASSLMGSSGNTIYF
16	-	-	TRBV3-1	TRBJ1-4	TGTGCCAGCAGCCAAGTAGGTCGGAACACTAATGAAAAACTGTTTTTT	CASSQVGRNTNEKLFF
14	-	-	TRBV9	TRBJ1-2	TGTGCCAGCAGCGTAGCGTCAGAGCCTTATGGCTACACCTTC	CASSVASEPYGYTF
13	-	-	TRBV29-1	TRBJ1-1	TGCAGCGTTGAACGGCTATTGAACACTGAAGCTTTCTTT	CSVERLLNTEAFF
15	-	-	TRBV5-4	TRBJ1-1	TGTGCCAGCAGCACCCAAGGACAGTTGAAGTCTGAAGCTTTCTTT	CASSTQGQLKSEAFF
14	-	-	TRBV28	TRBJ1-5	TGTGCCAGCACCGGACAGCTTAGCAATCAGCCCCAGCATTTT	CASTGQLSNQPQHF
14	-	once	TRBV20-1	TRBJ1-1	TGCAGTGCTAGATCTCATCAGGGGCGGACTGAAGCTTTCTTT	CSARSHQGRTEAFF
13	-	-	TRBV7-9	TRBJ2-2	TGTGCCAGCAGCTTAGCCGGAATCGGGGAGCTGTTTTTT	CASSLAGIGELFF
15	TRBD2	-	TRBV2	TRBJ2-3	TGTGCCAGTGCAGCCTCAGCGGGAGGGGCGGATACGCAGTATTTT	CASAASAGGADTQYF
14	TRBD1	-	TRBV2	TRBJ2-2	TGTGCCAGCAAAATCCCCGGACAGGCCGGGGAGCTGTTTTTT	CASKIPGQAGELFF
14	TRBD1	-	TRBV18	TRBJ1-1	TGTGCCAGCACCCTACGGGACAGGGGCACTGAAGCTTTCTTT	CASTLRDRGTEAFF
14	-	-	TRBV6-5	TRBJ1-6	TGTGCCAGTAAAAAGCAGGGGAGTAATTCACCCCTCCACTTT	CASKKQGSNSPLHF
15	TRBD2	-	TRBV5-1	TRBJ2-7	TGCGCCAGCAGCACAAGCGGGAGTTCGTCCTACGAGCAGTACTTC	CASSTSGSSSYEQYF
15	TRBD1	-	TRBV7-9	TRBJ2-7	TGTGCCAGCAGCTCCAGACGGGACAGGGGGTACGAGCAGTACTTC	CASSSRRDRGYEQYF
16	-	-	TRBV4-3	TRBJ2-2	TGCGCCAGCAGCCAAGATCGGCGGAGGAACACCGGGGAGCTGTTTTTT	CASSQDRRRNTGELFF
14	-	-	TRBV2	TRBJ2-3	TGTGCCTCCAGGGAGACACCTAGCACAGATACGCAGTATTTT	CASRETPSTDTQYF
16	-	-	TRBV28	TRBJ1-5	TGTGCCAGCAGCTTTCCGTCGGGACAACCCGATCAGCCCCAGCATTTT	CASSFPSGQPDQPQHF
18	-	-	TRBV5-1	TRBJ2-2	TGCGCCAGCAGCCCCATGAGGCGCGGGGAAGGGGACACCGGGGAGCTGTTTTTT	CASSPMRRGEGDTGELFF
14	-	-	TRBV4-1	TRBJ2-1	TGCGCCAGCAGCCACCCCTCACGGGGTAATGAGCAGTTCTTC	CASSHPSRGNEQFF